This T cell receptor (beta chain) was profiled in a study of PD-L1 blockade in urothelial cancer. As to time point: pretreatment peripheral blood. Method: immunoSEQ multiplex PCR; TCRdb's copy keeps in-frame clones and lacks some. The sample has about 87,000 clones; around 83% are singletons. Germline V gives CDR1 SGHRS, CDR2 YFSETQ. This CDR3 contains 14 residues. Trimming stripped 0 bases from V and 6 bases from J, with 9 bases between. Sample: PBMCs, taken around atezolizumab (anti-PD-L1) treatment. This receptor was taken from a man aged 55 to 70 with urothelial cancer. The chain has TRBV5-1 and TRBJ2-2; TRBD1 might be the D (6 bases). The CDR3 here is CASSLAGASGELFF. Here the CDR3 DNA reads TGCGCCAGCAGCTTGGCAGGGGCATCCGGGGAGCTGTTTTTT.